These 14 T cell receptor beta chains were all obtained from the same sample, sequenced in a study of T cell responses to AZD1222 COVID-19 vaccine. Profiled with immunoSEQ multiplex PCR; TCRdb holds only in-frame clones, not every one. The sample contains 100,000 to 140,000 clones, over 80% of which appear only once. The sequencing here drew on peripheral blood, taken 28 days after the second AZD1222 dose. These receptors came from an adult who received the AZD1222 COVID-19 vaccine.

The sample holds one count of this clone. The V call is TRBV7-2, the J call TRBJ2-2; TRBD2 might be the D (6 bases). Germline V gene sequence: CDR1 SGHTA, CDR2 FQGNSA. The V and J ends lost 4 bases and 3 bases respectively, with 12 bases between them. The CDR3 is made up of 15 amino acids. CDR3 sequence (DNA): TGTGCCAGCAGCTGGAGGACGGGGGACACCGGGGAGCTGTTTTTT. Translating it yields CASSWRTGDTGELFF.

The chain employs TRBV28 and TRBJ2-7, with 8 bases matching TRBD2. Germline CDR1 reads MDHEN; CDR2 reads SYDVKM. The CDR3 runs to 14 residues. Unmatched junction bases numbered 4, after V lost 4 bases and J lost 2 bases. CDR3 coding DNA: TGTGCCAGCAGTTCATCGGGACTAGCCTACGAGCAGTACTTC. It translates to CASSSSGLAYEQYF. Looking up the rest from reference TRBV28 and TRBJ2-7 gives the full variable domain: DVKVTQSSRYLVKRTGEKVFLECVQDMDHENMFWYRQDPGLGLRLIYFSYDVKMKEKGDIPEGYSVSREKKERFSLILESASTNQTSMYLCASSSSGLAYEQYFGPGTRLTVT.

The V and J genes are TRBV5-1 and TRBJ1-1; TRBD1 matches at 8 bases. Germline V gives CDR1 SGHRS, CDR2 YFSETQ. This CDR3 has 16 residues. V lost 4 bases to trimming and J lost 3 bases; unmatched junction nucleotides: 11. Written as DNA, the CDR3 is TGCGCCAGCAGCCTAAGTTCCAGGGGGCCGGACACTGAAGCTTTCTTT. Residues: CASSLSSRGPDTEAFF.

The rearrangement links TRBV3-1 (or the pseudogene TRBV3-2) to TRBJ2-1, with 7 bases matching TRBD2. Unmatched junction bases numbered 4, after V lost 2 bases and J lost 15 bases. CDR3 length: 11 residues. Germline V gene data show CDR1 as LGHDT and CDR2 as YNNKEL (reference sequence). The CDR3 bases are TGTGCCAGCAGCCAATTTCTAGCGGTGTTCTTC. It specifies CASSQFLAVFF.

The chain couples TRBV12-3 or TRBV12-4 to TRBJ2-7; 7 bases line up with TRBD2. The CDR3 is made up of 13 amino acids. V gave up 3 bases and J gave up 4 bases; unmatched junction bases: 3. DNA of the CDR3: TGTGCCAGCAGTTTCGGCGGGAGTTACGAGCAGTACTTC. Amino acid sequence: CASSFGGSYEQYF.

This chain connects TRBV5-1 to TRBJ1-2; possible D gene TRBD1, 6 bases. Trimming removed 5 bases from V and 0 bases from J, with 23 bases in between. This CDR3 is 18 amino acids long. Germline lookup yields CDR1 SGHRS and CDR2 YFSETQ. The CDR3 DNA reads as TGCGCCAGCAGAGATATCCGAGGACAGTCGGATTCTAACTATGGCTACACCTTC. Protein product: CASRDIRGQSDSNYGYTF.

The chain uses TRBV20-1 and TRBJ2-7; 7 nucleotides align to TRBD1. The V gene end was trimmed by 3 bases and the J gene end by 8 bases; junction bases not matched to a gene: 19. This CDR3 spans 16 amino acids. The germline CDR1 and CDR2 sequences are DFQATT and SNEGSKA (reference sequence). CDR3 sequence (DNA): TGCAGTGCTAGTATCCAAGGGACAGCTGCAGGTTTGAAGCAGTACTTC. It is translated as CSASIQGTAAGLKQYF.

The chain carries TRBV9 and TRBJ1-5, with 7 bases aligning to TRBD1. V was pared by 0 bases and J by 7 bases, with 7 bases of the junction left unmatched. The CDR3 is 15 residues long. Germline V CDR1 and CDR2: SGDLS, YYNGEE. The CDR3 DNA reads as TGTGCCAGCAGCGTAGGGGGACAGTACGGGCAGCCCCAGCATTTT. Translated, it gives CASSVGGQYGQPQHF.

The chain couples TRBV28 to TRBJ1-1; D remains unclear. Trimming removed 3 bases at V and 4 bases at J, with 15 bases between. In germline, CDR1 is MDHEN, CDR2 SYDVKM. The CDR3 loop spans 15 amino acids. CDR3 in DNA: TGTGCCAGCAGTTTCATCGGGCCTAAGGTCACTGAAGCTTTCTTT. Translated, it gives CASSFIGPKVTEAFF. The full variable domain, rest sourced from reference TRBV28 and TRBJ1-1, is DVKVTQSSRYLVKRTGEKVFLECVQDMDHENMFWYRQDPGLGLRLIYFSYDVKMKEKGDIPEGYSVSREKKERFSLILESASTNQTSMYLCASSFIGPKVTEAFFGQGTRLTVV.

The gene calls are TRBV6-1 and TRBJ2-3, with 8 bases identical to TRBD2. The CDR3 runs to 15 residues. The J segment lost 2 bases and the V segment lost 3 bases, leaving 4 bases of the junction unmatched. In germline, CDR1 is MNHNS, CDR2 SASEGT. CDR3 coding DNA: TGTGCCAGCAGTGACCTCGGGGGGGACACAGATACGCAGTATTTT. Translated, it gives CASSDLGGDTDTQYF.

The chain couples TRBV27 to TRBJ2-7, with 9 bases identical to TRBD2. This CDR3 has 15 amino acids. The V and J ends lost 4 bases and 4 bases, in that order; junction bases with no gene match: 8. Per germline, CDR1 MNHEY and CDR2 SMNVEV (reference sequence). CDR3 sequence: CASSSGLARGYEQYF. CDR3 DNA: TGTGCCAGCAGTTCCGGACTAGCGCGGGGGTACGAGCAGTACTTC.

The rearrangement joins TRBV19 to TRBJ1-5; D possibly corresponds to TRBD1 (5 bases). Trimming pared 2 bases from V and 0 bases from J, leaving 5 bases between. Germline loops: CDR1 LNHDA, CDR2 SQIVND (reference sequence). The CDR3 consists of 14 residues. The CDR3 sequence is CASSIQGSNQPQHF. CDR3 coding DNA: TGTGCCAGTAGTATACAGGGTAGCAATCAGCCCCAGCATTTT.

The chain combines TRBV6-5 with TRBJ2-3, with 11 bases that match TRBD2. The CDR3 runs 15 residues. The J segment lost 4 bases and the V segment lost 4 bases, leaving 4 bases of the junction unmatched. Germline values: CDR1 MNHEY, CDR2 SVGAGI. DNA for the CDR3: TGTGCCAGCAGTTTGGAACTAGCGGGGGCAGATACGCAGTATTTT. It yields the protein CASSLELAGADTQYF.

This clone is a singleton in its sample. The CDR3 DNA follows: TGTGCCAGCAGCCCTCTTGTTAGGCCCACCGGGGAGCTGTTTTTT. Residues: CASSPLVRPTGELFF. This chain joins TRBV7-9 and TRBJ2-2; D unresolved. This CDR3 has 15 residues. The germline V gene has CDR1 SEHNR and CDR2 FQNEAQ (reference sequence). V shed 5 bases and J shed 4 bases, with 14 bases lying between them.